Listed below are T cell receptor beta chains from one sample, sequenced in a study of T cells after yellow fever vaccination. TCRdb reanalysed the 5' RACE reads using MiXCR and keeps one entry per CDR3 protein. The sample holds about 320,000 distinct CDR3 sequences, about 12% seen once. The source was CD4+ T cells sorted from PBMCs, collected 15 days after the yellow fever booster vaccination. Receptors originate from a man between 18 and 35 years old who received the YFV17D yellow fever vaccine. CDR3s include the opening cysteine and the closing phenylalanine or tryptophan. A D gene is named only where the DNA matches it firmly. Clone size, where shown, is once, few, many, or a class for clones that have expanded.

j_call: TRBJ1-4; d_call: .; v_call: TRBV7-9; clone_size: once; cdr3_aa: CASQIPTNEKLFF; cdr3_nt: TGTGCCAGCCAGATCCCAACTAATGAAAAACTGTTTTTT
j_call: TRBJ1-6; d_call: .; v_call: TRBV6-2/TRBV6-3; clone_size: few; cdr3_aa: CASSYSKMDSPLHF; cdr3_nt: TGTGCCAGCAGTTACTCGAAGATGGATTCACCCCTCCACTTT
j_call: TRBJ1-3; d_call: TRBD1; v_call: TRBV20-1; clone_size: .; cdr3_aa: CSAREWGQGRGNTIYF; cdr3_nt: TGCAGTGCTAGGGAATGGGGACAGGGGAGGGGAAACACCATATATTTT
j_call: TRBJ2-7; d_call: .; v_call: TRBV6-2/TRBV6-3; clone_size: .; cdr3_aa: CASSDQGYEQYF; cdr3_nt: TGTGCCAGCAGCGATCAGGGCTACGAGCAGTACTTC
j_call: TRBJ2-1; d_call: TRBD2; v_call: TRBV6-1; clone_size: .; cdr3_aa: CASSGWTSGVDEQFF; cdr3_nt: TGTGCCAGCAGTGGGTGGACTAGCGGGGTTGATGAGCAGTTCTTC
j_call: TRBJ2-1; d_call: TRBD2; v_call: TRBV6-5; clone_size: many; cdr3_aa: CASSRTRRYNEQFF; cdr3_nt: TGTGCCAGCAGTCGGACTAGAAGATACAATGAGCAGTTCTTC
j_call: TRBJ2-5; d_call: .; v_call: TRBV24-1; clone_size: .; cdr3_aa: CATSDARVETQYF; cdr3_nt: TGTGCCACCAGTGATGCTAGGGTGGAGACCCAGTACTTC
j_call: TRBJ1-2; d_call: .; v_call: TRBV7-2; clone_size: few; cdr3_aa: CASSLRQDYGYTF; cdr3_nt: TGTGCCAGCAGCTTACGCCAGGACTATGGCTACACCTTC
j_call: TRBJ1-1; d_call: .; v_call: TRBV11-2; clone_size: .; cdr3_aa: CASSPRGARILNTEAFF; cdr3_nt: TGTGCCAGCAGCCCCAGGGGTGCGAGGATCCTGAACACTGAAGCTTTCTTT
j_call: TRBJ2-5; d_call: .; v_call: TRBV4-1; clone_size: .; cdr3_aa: CASSQDGTSVETQYF; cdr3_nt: TGCGCCAGCAGCCAAGATGGAACGAGCGTAGAGACCCAGTACTTC
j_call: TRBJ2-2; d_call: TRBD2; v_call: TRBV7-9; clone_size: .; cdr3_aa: CASSPHAGGENTGELFF; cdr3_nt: TGTGCCAGCAGCCCCCATGCCGGGGGGGAGAACACCGGGGAGCTGTTTTTT
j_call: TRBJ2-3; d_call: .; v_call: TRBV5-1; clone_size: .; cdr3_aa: CASSFDREGTQYF; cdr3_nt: TGCGCCAGCAGCTTCGACAGGGAGGGTACGCAGTATTTT
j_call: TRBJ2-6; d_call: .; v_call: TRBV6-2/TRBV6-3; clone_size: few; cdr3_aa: CASNFRDSYSGANVLTF; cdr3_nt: TGTGCCAGCAACTTCCGGGACTCCTACTCTGGGGCCAACGTCCTGACTTTC
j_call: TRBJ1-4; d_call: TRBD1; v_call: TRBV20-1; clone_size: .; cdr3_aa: CSARQTGQGDEKLFF; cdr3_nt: TGCAGTGCTAGGCAGACGGGACAGGGGGATGAAAAACTGTTTTTT
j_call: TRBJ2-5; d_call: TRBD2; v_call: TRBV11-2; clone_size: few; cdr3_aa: CASSHPLAAQETQYF; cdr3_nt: TGTGCCAGCAGCCACCCACTAGCGGCTCAAGAGACCCAGTACTTC
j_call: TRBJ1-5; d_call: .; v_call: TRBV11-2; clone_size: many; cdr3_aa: CASSLGVGNQPQHF; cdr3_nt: TGTGCCAGCAGCTTAGGGGTCGGCAATCAGCCCCAGCATTTT
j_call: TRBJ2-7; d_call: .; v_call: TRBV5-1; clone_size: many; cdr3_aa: CASSGGGDLKEQYF; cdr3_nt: TGCGCCAGCAGCGGTGGTGGGGATTTGAAAGAGCAGTACTTC
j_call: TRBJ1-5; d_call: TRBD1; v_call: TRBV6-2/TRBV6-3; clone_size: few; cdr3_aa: CASSFRTGAIHQPQHF; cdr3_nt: TGTGCCAGCAGTTTCCGGACAGGGGCTATACATCAGCCCCAGCATTTT
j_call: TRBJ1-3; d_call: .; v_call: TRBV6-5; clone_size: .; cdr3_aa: CASSFAGDTGNTIYF; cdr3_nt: TGTGCCAGCAGTTTCGCAGGCGATACTGGAAACACCATATATTTT
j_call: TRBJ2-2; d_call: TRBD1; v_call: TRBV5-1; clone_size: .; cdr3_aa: CASSLAGPTGSGELFF; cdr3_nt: TGCGCCAGCAGCTTGGCGGGTCCGACAGGGAGCGGGGAGCTGTTTTTT
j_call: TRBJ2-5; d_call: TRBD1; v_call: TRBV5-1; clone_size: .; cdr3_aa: CASTIQGEWGETQYF; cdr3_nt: TGCGCCAGCACCATCCAGGGGGAGTGGGGAGAGACCCAGTACTTC
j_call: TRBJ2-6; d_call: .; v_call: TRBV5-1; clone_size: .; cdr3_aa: CASSPGHHSSGANVLTF; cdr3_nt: TGCGCCAGCAGCCCGGGACATCATAGCTCTGGGGCCAACGTCCTGACTTTC
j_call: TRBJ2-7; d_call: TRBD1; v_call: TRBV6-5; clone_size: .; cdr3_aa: CASAGQGAGEQYF; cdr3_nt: TGTGCCAGCGCCGGACAGGGGGCCGGGGAGCAGTACTTC
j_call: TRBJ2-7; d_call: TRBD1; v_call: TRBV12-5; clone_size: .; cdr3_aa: CASVPGTDINEQYF; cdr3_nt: TGTGCTAGTGTCCCCGGGACAGATATCAACGAGCAGTACTTC
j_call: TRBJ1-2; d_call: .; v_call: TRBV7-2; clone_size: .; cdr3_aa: CASSLYTGTYGYTF; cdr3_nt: TGTGCCAGCAGCCTATACACAGGGACCTATGGCTACACCTTC
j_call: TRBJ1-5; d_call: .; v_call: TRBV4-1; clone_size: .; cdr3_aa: CASSQGFLQPQHF; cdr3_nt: TGCGCCAGCAGCCAAGGTTTTCTCCAGCCCCAGCATTTT